This TCR delta chain was observed in a study of gamma-delta chains in newborns, infants, children. The overall study: Polyclonal expansion of innate γδ T cells after birth follows microbial exposure.

TCRdb re-called the reads via CATT. In the table there are 3,500 to 5,000 delta-chain clones, less than 7% of which are singletons. What was sequenced was blood. This TCR derives from a child who was a newborn, infant or young child, either healthy, febrile or measles-vaccinated (not recorded which).

The CDR3 spells CACDDSTGGQSSWDTRQMFF. DNA for the CDR3: TGTGCCTGTGACGACAGTACTGGGGGTCAGAGCTCCTGGGACACCCGACAGATGTTTTTC. The rearrangement links TRDV2 to TRDJ3; 8 bases match TRDD3. TCRdb offers no J gene call, so here the DNA was matched to germline to obtain one. Germline CDR1 and CDR2: GEAIGNYY and EKD. The CDR3 sequence is 20 residues long. The V gene end was trimmed by 3 bases and the J gene end by 0 bases; junction bases not matched to a gene: 12.